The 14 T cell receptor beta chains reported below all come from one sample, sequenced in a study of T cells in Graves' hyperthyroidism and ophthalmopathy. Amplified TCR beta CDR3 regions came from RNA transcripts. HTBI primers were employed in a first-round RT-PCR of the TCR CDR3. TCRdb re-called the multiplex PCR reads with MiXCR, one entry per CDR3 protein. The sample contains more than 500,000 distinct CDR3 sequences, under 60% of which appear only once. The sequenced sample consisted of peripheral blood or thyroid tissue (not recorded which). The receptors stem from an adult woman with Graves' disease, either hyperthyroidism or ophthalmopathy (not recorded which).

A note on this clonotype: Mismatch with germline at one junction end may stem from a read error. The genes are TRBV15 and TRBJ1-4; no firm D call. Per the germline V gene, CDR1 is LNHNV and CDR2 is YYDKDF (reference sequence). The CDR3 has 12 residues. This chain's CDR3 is CAASRGNEKLFF. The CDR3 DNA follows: TGTGCCGCCAGCAGAGGGAATGAAAAACTGTTTTTT.

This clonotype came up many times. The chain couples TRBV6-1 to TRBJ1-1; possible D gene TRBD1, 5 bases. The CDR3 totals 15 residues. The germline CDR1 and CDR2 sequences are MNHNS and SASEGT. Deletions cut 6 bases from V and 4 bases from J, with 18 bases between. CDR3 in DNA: TGTGCCAGCAGCCGTTCCAGGGATGGAGTCACTGAAGCTTTCTTT. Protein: CASSRSRDGVTEAFF.

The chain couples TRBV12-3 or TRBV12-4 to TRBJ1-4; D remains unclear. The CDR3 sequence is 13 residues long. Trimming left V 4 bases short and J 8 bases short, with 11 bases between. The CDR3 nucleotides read TGTGCCAGCAGTTCGACCCGGTTGGAAAAACTGTTTTTT. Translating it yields CASSSTRLEKLFF.

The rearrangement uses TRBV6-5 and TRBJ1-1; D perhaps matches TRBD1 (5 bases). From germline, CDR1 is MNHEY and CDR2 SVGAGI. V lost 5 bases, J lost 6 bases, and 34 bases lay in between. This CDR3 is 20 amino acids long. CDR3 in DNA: TGTGCCAGCAGTCAAATGCTGTCCCGTTGGCCTGTAGGGGATGTCCCTGAAGCTTTCTTT. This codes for CASSQMLSRWPVGDVPEAFF.

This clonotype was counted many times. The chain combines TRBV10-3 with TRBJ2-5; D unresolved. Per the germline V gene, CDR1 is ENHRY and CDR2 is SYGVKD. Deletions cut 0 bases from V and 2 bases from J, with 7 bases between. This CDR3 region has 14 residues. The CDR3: CAISESTSQETQYF. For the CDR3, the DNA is TGTGCCATCAGTGAGTCAACTTCTCAAGAGACCCAGTACTTC.

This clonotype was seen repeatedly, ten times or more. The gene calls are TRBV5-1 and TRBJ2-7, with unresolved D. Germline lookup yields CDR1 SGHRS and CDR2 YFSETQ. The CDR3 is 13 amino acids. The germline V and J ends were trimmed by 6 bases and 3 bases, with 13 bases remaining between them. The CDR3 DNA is TGCGCCAGCACGACTGATCTAGACTACGAGCAGTACTTC. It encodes CASTTDLDYEQYF.

CDR3 nucleotides: TGTGCCAGTGGAGAGCTCAGTCAGCCCCAGCATTTT. Translation: CASGELSQPQHF. This chain links TRBV28 with TRBJ1-5; D is undetermined. Between the trimmed V and J ends, which lost 9 bases and 6 bases, there was a span of 12 bases. The CDR3 has 12 residues. The germline V gene has CDR1 MDHEN and CDR2 SYDVKM.

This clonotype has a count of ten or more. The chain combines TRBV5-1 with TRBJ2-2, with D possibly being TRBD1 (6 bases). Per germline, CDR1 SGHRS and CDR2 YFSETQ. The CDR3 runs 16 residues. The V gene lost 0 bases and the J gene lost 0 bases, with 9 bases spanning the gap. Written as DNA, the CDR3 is TGCGCCAGCAGCTTGGTTCAGGGGTCGAACACCGGGGAGCTGTTTTTT. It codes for CASSLVQGSNTGELFF.

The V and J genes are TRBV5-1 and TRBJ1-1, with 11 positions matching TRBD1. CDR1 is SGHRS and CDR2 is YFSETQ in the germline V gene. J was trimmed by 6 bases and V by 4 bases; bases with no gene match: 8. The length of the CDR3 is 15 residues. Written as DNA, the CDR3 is TGCGCCAGCAGCCGACCGCCGGGACAGGGGGCTGAAGCTTTCTTT. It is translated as CASSRPPGQGAEAFF.

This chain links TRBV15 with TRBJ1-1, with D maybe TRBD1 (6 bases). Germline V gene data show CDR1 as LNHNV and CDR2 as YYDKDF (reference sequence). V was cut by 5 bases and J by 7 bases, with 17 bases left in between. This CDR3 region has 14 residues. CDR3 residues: CATSPRGATNEAFF. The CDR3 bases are TGTGCCACCAGCCCAAGGGGGGCAACTAATGAAGCTTTCTTT.

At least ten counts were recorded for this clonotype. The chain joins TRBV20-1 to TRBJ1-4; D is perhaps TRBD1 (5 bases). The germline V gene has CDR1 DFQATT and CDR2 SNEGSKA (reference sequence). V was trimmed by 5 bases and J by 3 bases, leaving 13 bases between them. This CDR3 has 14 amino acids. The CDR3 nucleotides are TGCAGTGCTGCTTCCGGGGCCGCTAATGAAAAACTGTTTTTT. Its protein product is CSAASGAANEKLFF.

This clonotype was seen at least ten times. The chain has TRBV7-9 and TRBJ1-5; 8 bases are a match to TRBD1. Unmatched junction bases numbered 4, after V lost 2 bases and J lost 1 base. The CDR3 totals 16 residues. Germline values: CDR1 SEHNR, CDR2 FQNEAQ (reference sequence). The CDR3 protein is CASSLSRGQSNQPQHF. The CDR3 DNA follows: TGTGCCAGCAGCTTATCCAGGGGGCAGAGCAATCAGCCCCAGCATTTT.

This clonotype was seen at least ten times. CDR3 coding DNA: TGTGCCAGCAGCCAAGCCGCGGGGGGGGCAGATACGCAGTATTTT. Residues: CASSQAAGGADTQYF. The gene calls are TRBV3-1 and TRBJ2-3, with TRBD2 matching 9 bases. The germline gives CDR1 LGHDT, CDR2 YNNKEL (reference sequence). V shed 1 base and J 4 bases; nucleotides not matched to a gene: 3. The CDR3 consists of 15 residues.

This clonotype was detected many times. CDR3 region: CASSLTGTESCTF. The CDR3 nucleotides are TGTGCCAGCAGTTTAACTGGGACAGAAAGCTGCACCTTC. The chain uses TRBV6-6 and TRBJ1-2; 7 bases map to TRBD1. The CDR3 extends over 13 amino acids. The trim removed 4 bases at V and 13 bases at J, leaving 12 bases unmatched. Germline V gene data show CDR1 as MNHNY and CDR2 as SVGAGI (reference sequence).